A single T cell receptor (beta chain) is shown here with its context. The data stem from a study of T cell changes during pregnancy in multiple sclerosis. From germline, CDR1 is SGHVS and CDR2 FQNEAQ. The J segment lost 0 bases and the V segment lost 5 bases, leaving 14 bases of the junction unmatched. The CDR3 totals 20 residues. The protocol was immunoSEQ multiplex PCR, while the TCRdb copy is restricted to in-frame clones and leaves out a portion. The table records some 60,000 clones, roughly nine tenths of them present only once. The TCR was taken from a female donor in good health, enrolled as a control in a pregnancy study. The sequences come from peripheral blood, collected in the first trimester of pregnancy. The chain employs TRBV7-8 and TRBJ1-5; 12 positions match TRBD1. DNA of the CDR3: TGTGCCAGCAGCCTACGTCCCGGGACAGGGGGCCCCATTAGCAATCAGCCCCAGCATTTT. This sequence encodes CASSLRPGTGGPISNQPQHF.